This paragraph covers one TCR beta chain sequence. V lost 2 bases and J lost 11, with 7 bases in between. The length of the CDR3 is 11 residues. Per germline, CDR1 MDHEN and CDR2 SYDVKM. Only in-frame clones appear in the TCRdb table, and some are missing; sequencing was by immunoSEQ multiplex PCR. The sample has 130,000 or so clones, 91% seen once. This specimen comes from a study of T cell responses to AZD1222 COVID-19 vaccine. The origin of this receptor is an adult in good health. This chain connects TRBV28 to TRBJ1-5; no definite D call. The specimen comprised peripheral blood, sampled on day 0 of AZD1222 vaccination. The CDR3 loop reads CASSLRGTQHF. Here the CDR3 DNA reads TGTGCCAGCAGTTTACGGGGTACCCAGCATTTT.